Described below is a single T cell receptor beta chain sequence and its context. Germline values: CDR1 SEHNR, CDR2 FQNEAQ (reference sequence). The CDR3 is made up of 16 amino acids. Trimming shortened V by 5 bases and J by 0 bases, and 14 bases separated the two germline ends. Described time point: pretreatment peripheral blood. This entry belongs to a study of PD-L1 blockade in urothelial cancer. Across the study: Reported median T cell count for blood samples was around 150,000.

The data were produced by immunoSEQ multiplex PCR, yet TCRdb's version contains in-frame clones alone and is incomplete. This sample has roughly 56,000 clones, with roughly 84% found just once. This TCR derives from a man between 60 and 75 years old with urothelial cancer. The rearrangement joins TRBV7-9 to TRBJ1-3, with TRBD1 as a possible D gene (5 bases). This sample comprised PBMCs, obtained around atezolizumab (anti-PD-L1) treatment. CDR3 region: CASSQKVGGSGNTIYF. The CDR3 DNA follows: TGTGCCAGCAGCCAAAAGGTGGGGGGCTCTGGAAACACCATATATTTT.